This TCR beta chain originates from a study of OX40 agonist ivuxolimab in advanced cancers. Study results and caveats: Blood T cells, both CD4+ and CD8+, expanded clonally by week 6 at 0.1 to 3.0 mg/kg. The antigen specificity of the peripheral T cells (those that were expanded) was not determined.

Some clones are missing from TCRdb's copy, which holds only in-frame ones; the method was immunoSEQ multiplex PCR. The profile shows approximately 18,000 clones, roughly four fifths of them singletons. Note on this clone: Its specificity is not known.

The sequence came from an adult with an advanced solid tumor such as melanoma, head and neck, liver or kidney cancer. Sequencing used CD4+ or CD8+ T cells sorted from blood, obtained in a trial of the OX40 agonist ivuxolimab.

This CDR3 reads CASSERQGALFYGYTF. CDR3 DNA sequence: TGTGCCAGCAGTGAGCGACAGGGCGCCCTTTTCTATGGCTACACCTTC. The chain links TRBV27 to TRBJ1-2, with TRBD1 matching 7 bases. Germline V gene lookup returns CDR1 MNHEY and CDR2 SMNVEV (reference sequence). The CDR3 runs 16 residues. The V and J ends lost 5 bases and 4 bases, in that order; junction bases with no gene match: 13.